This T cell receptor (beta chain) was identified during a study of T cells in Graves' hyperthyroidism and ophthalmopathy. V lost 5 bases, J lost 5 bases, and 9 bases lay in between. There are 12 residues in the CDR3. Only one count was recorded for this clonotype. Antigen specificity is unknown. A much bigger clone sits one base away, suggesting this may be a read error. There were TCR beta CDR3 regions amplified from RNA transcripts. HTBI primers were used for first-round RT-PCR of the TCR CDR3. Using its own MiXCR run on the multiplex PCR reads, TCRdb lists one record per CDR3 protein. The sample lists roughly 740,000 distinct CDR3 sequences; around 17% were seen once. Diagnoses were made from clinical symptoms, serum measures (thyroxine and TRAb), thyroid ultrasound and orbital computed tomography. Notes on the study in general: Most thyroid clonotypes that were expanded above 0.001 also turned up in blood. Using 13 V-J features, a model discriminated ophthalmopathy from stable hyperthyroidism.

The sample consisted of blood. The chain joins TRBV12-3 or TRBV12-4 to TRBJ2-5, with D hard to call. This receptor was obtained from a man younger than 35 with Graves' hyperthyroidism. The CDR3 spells CASSAPEETQYF. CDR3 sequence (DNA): TGTGCCAGCAGTGCCCCGGAGGAGACCCAGTACTTC.